The entry below describes one TCR beta chain. Its antigen remains unidentified. Samples came from healthy bone marrow donors. The PCR ran on 60 Vbeta and 13 Jbeta primers. Only in-frame clones appear in the TCRdb table, and some are missing; sequencing was by immunoSEQ multiplex PCR. The sample includes 100,000 or so clones, around 70% of them seen just once. This sample stems from a study of cytomegalovirus exposure and HLA in healthy donors. Study-level points and caveats: TCR beta sequences reportedly predicted most subjects' HLA-A and HLA-B alleles accurately. A prior analysis recorded that most TCR beta V segments were productive about 87% or about 30% of the time. For most TCR sequences rarity was the rule, although some public TCRs occurred in many donors.

Germline lookup yields CDR1 WNHNN and CDR2 SYGVQD (reference sequence). Losses at the gene ends were 4 bases for V and 2 bases for J; bases not matched to a gene: 8. The CDR3 contains 16 residues. The specimen sequenced was PBMCs. V is TRBV10-1 and J is TRBJ2-3; 8 nucleotides line up with TRBD2. This receptor was obtained from a middle-aged man in good health and CMV-seropositive. This CDR3 is CASSGSLAGPTDTQYF. DNA of the CDR3: TGCGCCAGCAGTGGAAGCCTAGCGGGCCCCACAGATACGCAGTATTTT.